The rows below give T cell receptor beta chains drawn from one sample of a study of Ad26.COV2.S vaccination and SARS-CoV-2 variants. Libraries were prepared by immunoSEQ multiplex PCR; TCRdb keeps only in-frame clonotypes and omits some of them. The sample yields 400,000 to 450,000 clones, 92% seen once. Specimen: peripheral blood, collected in a trial of Ad26.COV2.S vaccine versus placebo. Receptors were obtained from a person between 18 and 65 years old who received the Ad26.COV2.S COVID-19 vaccine or a placebo. The CDR3 runs from the conserved cysteine through the conserved F or W. The D gene is left open where the match is weak. A row's size may be missing; if present it is once, few, many or a size class.

J: TRBJ1-5
V: TRBV27
D: -
size: -
CDR3: CASSLDSYSNQPQHF
DNA: TGTGCCAGCAGTTTAGACAGTTATAGCAATCAGCCCCAGCATTTT

J: TRBJ2-4
V: TRBV7-2
D: TRBD2
size: -
CDR3: CASSFLAGENIQYF
DNA: TGTGCCAGCAGCTTTCTAGCGGGGGAAAACATTCAGTACTTC

J: TRBJ2-1
V: TRBV6-2/TRBV6-3
D: TRBD1
size: -
CDR3: CASSSLGIRDRANEQFF
DNA: TGTGCCAGCAGTTCCCTCGGCATTAGGGACAGGGCCAATGAGCAGTTCTTC

J: TRBJ2-1
V: TRBV5-6
D: -
size: -
CDR3: CASSSEDNYNEQFF
DNA: TGTGCCAGCAGTTCCGAGGACAACTACAATGAGCAGTTCTTC

J: TRBJ2-5
V: TRBV6-6
D: -
size: -
CDR3: CASSYSTGVLKETQYF
DNA: TGTGCCAGCAGTTACTCGACTGGGGTATTAAAAGAGACCCAGTACTTC

J: TRBJ2-7
V: TRBV10-2
D: -
size: -
CDR3: CASSESPMFGEQHF
DNA: TGCGCCAGCAGTGAGTCGCCCATGTTTGGCGAGCAGCACTTC

J: TRBJ1-1
V: TRBV29-1
D: -
size: -
CDR3: CSVEEADTEAFF
DNA: TGCAGCGTTGAAGAGGCTGACACTGAAGCTTTCTTT

J: TRBJ1-4
V: TRBV7-9
D: -
size: -
CDR3: CASSFLGPANEKLFF
DNA: TGTGCCAGCAGTTTTCTTGGTCCCGCTAATGAAAAACTGTTTTTT

J: TRBJ1-5
V: TRBV7-9
D: TRBD1
size: -
CDR3: CASSLGTGDNQPQHF
DNA: TGTGCCAGCAGCTTAGGGACAGGGGACAATCAGCCCCAGCATTTT

J: TRBJ2-7
V: TRBV28
D: TRBD2
size: once
CDR3: CASSPRTSGSYEQYF
DNA: TGTGCCAGCAGCCCTAGGACTAGCGGCTCCTACGAGCAGTACTTC

J: TRBJ2-3
V: TRBV5-5
D: -
size: -
CDR3: CASSLGPGRSADTQYF
DNA: TGTGCCAGCAGCTTGGGTCCGGGGCGGTCGGCAGATACGCAGTATTTT

J: TRBJ2-1
V: TRBV7-6
D: TRBD2
size: -
CDR3: CASSLALHLAGGQFF
DNA: TGTGCCAGCAGCTTAGCCCTACACCTAGCGGGGGGGCAGTTCTTC

J: TRBJ2-7
V: TRBV4-3
D: TRBD2
size: -
CDR3: CASSQDERGHTYEQYF
DNA: TGCGCCAGCAGCCAAGACGAGCGGGGGCATACCTACGAGCAGTACTTC

J: TRBJ2-1
V: TRBV5-4
D: TRBD2
size: -
CDR3: CASSTTGTRLYNEQFF
DNA: TGTGCCAGCAGCACCACCGGGACTAGGCTCTACAATGAGCAGTTCTTC

J: TRBJ2-7
V: TRBV30
D: TRBD2
size: -
CDR3: CAWSMGTSGGAMEQYF
DNA: TGTGCCTGGAGTATGGGGACTAGCGGGGGGGCGATGGAGCAGTACTTC

J: TRBJ2-1
V: TRBV4-1
D: -
size: -
CDR3: CASSQGPGSNEQFF
DNA: TGCGCCAGCAGCCAAGGTCCCGGGTCCAATGAGCAGTTCTTC

J: TRBJ2-7
V: TRBV7-2
D: -
size: -
CDR3: CASSARQAPGQYF
DNA: TGTGCCAGCAGCGCCAGACAGGCGCCGGGGCAGTACTTC

J: TRBJ2-1
V: TRBV14
D: TRBD2
size: -
CDR3: CASSPTPGTSGGPKYNEQFF
DNA: TGTGCCAGCAGCCCCACCCCCGGGACTAGCGGGGGGCCGAAATACAATGAGCAGTTCTTC

J: TRBJ1-1
V: TRBV6-6
D: TRBD1
size: -
CDR3: CASRPGQGNTEAFF
DNA: TGTGCCAGCAGACCAGGACAGGGGAACACTGAAGCTTTCTTT

J: TRBJ1-2
V: TRBV29-1
D: -
size: -
CDR3: CSVDVLGSNGYTF
DNA: TGCAGCGTTGATGTGCTCGGATCGAATGGCTACACCTTC

J: TRBJ1-1
V: TRBV7-2
D: -
size: -
CDR3: CASSPSVRYSMNTEAFF
DNA: TGTGCCAGCAGCCCCAGTGTTAGATACAGCATGAACACTGAAGCTTTCTTT

J: TRBJ1-1
V: TRBV28
D: -
size: -
CDR3: CASSSPGGGGTEAFF
DNA: TGTGCCAGCAGTTCCCCGGGGGGGGGCGGTACTGAAGCTTTCTTT